This T cell receptor (beta chain) was sequenced for a study of monozygotic twins with inflammatory bowel disease. Study outcomes and limitations: By inverse Simpson index, TCRbeta diversity was lower in IBD patients than in healthy co-twins.

Details on this clonotype: The antigen is undetermined.

The team made cDNA by running eight separate reactions for each sample. TCRdb reworked the 5' RACE reads into one entry per CDR3 protein, no DNA. This repertoire comprises 190,000 or so distinct CDR3 sequences; its ten largest clones make up 1.6%. T cells were not sorted, and total RNA was isolated straight from whole blood. Per germline, CDR1 LNHDA and CDR2 SQIVND (reference sequence). CDR3 length equals 14 residues. This sequence originates from a human donor with ulcerative colitis or Crohn's disease, or a healthy co-twin of an affected twin (not recorded which). The material sequenced was blood. The chain joins TRBV19 to TRBJ1-5; the D gene TCRdb calls, TRBD1, cannot be checked with no DNA. The CDR3 protein is CASSRASPGGPQHF.